This T cell receptor (beta chain) was retrieved from a study of blood T cell repertoires in COVID-19. The authors' processing: Reference gene primer amplification in the assay estimated nucleated cell counts. Sequencing used immunoSEQ multiplex PCR; TCRdb keeps in-frame clones, though not all of them. V, J and clone size are those of that table, while D and trimming were read from the DNA. The sample consists of under 200,000 clones, roughly 84% of them appearing once. Germline V gives CDR1 LGHNA, CDR2 YSLEER. Trimming cost V 0 bases and J 0 bases; bases outside gene matches: 9. The CDR3 runs to 18 residues.

The sequenced sample was peripheral blood. The clonotype originates from an elderly woman with acute or convalescent COVID-19. This chain links TRBV4-3 with TRBJ1-2; TRBD1 matches at 8 bases. The CDR3 bases are TGCGCCAGCAGCCAAGACCTAGGACAGGGAATAGCTAACTATGGCTACACCTTC. This sequence encodes CASSQDLGQGIANYGYTF.